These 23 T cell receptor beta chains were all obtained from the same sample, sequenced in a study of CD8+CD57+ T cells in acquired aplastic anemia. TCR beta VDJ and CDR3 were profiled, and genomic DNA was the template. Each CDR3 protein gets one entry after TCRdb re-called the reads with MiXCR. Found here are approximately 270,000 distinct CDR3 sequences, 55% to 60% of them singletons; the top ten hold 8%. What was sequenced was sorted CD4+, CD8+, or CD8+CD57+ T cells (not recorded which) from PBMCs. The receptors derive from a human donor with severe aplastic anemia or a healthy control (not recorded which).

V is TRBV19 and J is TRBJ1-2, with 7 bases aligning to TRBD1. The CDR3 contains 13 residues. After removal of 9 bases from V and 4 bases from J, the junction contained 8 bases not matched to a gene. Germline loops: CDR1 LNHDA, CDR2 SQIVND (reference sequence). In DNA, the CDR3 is TGTGCCAGCAGGGGGGATTGGGGCTATGGCTACACCTTC. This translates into CASRGDWGYGYTF.

The CDR3: CAISESRTGEQFF. DNA of the CDR3: TGTGCCATCAGTGAGTCGAGGACAGGAGAGCAGTTCTTC. J is TRBJ2-1 and V is TRBV10-3; 7 bases are a match to TRBD1. Per the germline V gene, CDR1 is ENHRY and CDR2 is SYGVKD. The CDR3 runs 13 residues. The J segment lost 10 bases and the V segment lost 0 bases, leaving 3 bases of the junction unmatched.

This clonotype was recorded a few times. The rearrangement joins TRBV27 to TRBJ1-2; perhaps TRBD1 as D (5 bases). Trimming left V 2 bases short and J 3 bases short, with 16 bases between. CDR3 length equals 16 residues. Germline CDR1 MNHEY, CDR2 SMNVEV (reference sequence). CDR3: CASSLTRASNHYGYTF. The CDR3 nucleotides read TGTGCCAGCAGTTTAACCAGGGCCTCAAACCACTATGGCTACACCTTC.

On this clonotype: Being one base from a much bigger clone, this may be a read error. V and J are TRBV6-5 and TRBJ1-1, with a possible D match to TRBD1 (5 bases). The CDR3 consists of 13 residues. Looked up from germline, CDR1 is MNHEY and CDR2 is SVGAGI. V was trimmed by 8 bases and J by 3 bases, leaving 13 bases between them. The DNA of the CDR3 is TGTGCCAGCGGTACCCGGGGGGACACTGAAGCTTTCTTT. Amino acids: CASGTRGDTEAFF.

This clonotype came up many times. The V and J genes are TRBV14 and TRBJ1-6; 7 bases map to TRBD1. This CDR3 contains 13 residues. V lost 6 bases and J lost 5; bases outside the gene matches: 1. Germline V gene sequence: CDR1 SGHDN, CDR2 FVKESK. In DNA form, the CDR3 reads TGTGCCAGCAGACAGGGGAATAATTCACCCCTCCACTTT. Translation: CASRQGNNSPLHF.

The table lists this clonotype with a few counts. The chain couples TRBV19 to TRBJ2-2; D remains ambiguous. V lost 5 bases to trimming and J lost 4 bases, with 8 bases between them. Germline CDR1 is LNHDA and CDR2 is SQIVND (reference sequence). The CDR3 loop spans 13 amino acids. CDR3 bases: TGTGCCAGTAGTTGGTCGGTCACCGGGGAGCTGTTTTTT. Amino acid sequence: CASSWSVTGELFF.

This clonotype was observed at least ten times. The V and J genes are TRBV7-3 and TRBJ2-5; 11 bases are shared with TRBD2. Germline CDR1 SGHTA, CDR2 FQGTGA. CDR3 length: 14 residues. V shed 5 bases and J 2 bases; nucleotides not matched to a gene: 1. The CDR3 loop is CASSPSGGQETQYF. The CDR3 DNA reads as TGTGCCAGCAGCCCTAGCGGGGGGCAAGAGACCCAGTACTTC.

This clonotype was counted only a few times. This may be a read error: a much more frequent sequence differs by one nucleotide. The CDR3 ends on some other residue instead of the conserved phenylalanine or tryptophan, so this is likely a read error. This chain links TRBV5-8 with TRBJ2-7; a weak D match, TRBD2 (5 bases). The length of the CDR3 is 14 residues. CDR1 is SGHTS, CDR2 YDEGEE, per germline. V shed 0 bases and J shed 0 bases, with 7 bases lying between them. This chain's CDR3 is CASSLVRVSYEQYS. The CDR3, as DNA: TGTGCCAGCAGCTTGGTGAGGGTCTCCTACGAGCAGTACTCC.

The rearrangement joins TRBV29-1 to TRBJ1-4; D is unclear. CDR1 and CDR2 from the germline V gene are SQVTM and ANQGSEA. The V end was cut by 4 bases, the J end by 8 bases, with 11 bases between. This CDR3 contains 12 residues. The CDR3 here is CSVGEGGEKLFF. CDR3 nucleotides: TGCAGCGTTGGGGAGGGTGGGGAAAAACTGTTTTTT.

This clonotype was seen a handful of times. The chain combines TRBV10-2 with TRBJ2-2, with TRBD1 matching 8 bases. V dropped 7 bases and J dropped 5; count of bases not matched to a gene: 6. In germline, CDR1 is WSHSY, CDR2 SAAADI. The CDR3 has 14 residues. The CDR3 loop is CASKDRARTGELFF. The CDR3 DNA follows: TGCGCCAGCAAGGACAGGGCCCGAACCGGGGAGCTGTTTTTT.

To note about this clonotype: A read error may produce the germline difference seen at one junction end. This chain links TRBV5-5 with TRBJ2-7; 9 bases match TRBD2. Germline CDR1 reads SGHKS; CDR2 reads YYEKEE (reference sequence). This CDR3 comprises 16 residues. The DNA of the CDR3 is TGCGCCAGCAGCCAAGAAGTGACTAGCGGCCCCTACGAGCAGTACTTC. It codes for CASSQEVTSGPYEQYF.

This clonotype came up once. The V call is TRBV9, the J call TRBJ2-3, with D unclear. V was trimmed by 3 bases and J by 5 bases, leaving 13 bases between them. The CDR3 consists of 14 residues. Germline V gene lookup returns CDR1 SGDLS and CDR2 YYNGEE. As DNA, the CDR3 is TGTGCCAGCAGCGGACTCCTAGGAGAAGATACGCAGTATTTT. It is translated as CASSGLLGEDTQYF.

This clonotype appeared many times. The CDR3 bases are TGTGCCAGTAAGATGGACAGTTTAGCCGCGAACACCGGGGAGCTGTTTTTT. This encodes CASKMDSLAANTGELFF. V usage is TRBV19 and J usage is TRBJ2-2; D is possibly TRBD1 (6 bases). V lost 7 bases and J 0 bases, leaving 18 bases between the germline ends. The CDR3 covers 17 residues. CDR1 is LNHDA and CDR2 is SQIVND in the germline V gene (reference sequence).

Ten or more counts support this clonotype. The CDR3 sequence is CSARVGASTDTQYF. As DNA, the CDR3 is TGCAGTGCTAGGGTAGGAGCTAGCACAGATACGCAGTATTTT. V and J are TRBV20-1 and TRBJ2-3, with D uncertain. CDR1 DFQATT and CDR2 SNEGSKA come from the germline V gene (reference sequence). V lost 3 bases and J 0 bases, leaving 10 bases between the germline ends. The CDR3 extends over 14 amino acids.

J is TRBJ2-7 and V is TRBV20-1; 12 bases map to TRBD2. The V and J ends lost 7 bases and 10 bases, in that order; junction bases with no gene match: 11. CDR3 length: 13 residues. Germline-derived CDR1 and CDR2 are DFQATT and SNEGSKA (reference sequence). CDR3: CSGTSGTREDQYF. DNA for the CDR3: TGCAGTGGGACTAGCGGGACTAGGGAGGATCAGTACTTC.

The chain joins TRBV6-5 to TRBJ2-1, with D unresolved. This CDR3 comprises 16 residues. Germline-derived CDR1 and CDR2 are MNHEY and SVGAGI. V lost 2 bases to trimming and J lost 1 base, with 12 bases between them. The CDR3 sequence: CASSYHATVSYNEQFF. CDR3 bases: TGTGCCAGCAGTTACCATGCGACGGTTTCCTACAATGAGCAGTTCTTC.

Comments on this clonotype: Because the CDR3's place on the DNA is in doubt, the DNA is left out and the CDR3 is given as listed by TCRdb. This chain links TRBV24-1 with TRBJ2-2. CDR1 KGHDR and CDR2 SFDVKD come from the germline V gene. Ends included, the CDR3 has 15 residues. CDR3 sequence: CATSVGAGNTGELSW.

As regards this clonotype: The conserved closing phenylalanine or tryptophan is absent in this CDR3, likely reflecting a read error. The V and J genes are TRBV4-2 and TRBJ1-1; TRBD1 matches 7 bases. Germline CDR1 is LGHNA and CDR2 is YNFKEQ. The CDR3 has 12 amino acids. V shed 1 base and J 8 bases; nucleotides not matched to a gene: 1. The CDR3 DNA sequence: TGTGCCAGCAGCCAAGTAGGGGGCGAAGCTTTCTCT. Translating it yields CASSQVGGEAFS.

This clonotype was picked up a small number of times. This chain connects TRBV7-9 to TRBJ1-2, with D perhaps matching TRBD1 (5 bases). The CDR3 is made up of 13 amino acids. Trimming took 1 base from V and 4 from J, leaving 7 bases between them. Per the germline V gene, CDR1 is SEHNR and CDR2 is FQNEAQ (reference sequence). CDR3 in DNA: TGTGCCAGCAGCTTAGGAGACAGCTATGGCTACACCTTC. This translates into CASSLGDSYGYTF.

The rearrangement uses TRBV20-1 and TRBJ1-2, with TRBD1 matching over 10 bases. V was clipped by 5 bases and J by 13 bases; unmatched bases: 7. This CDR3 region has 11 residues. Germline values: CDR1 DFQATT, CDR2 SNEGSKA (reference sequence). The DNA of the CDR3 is TGCAGTGCTGGGACAGGGGCTATCCTCACCTTC. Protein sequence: CSAGTGAILTF.

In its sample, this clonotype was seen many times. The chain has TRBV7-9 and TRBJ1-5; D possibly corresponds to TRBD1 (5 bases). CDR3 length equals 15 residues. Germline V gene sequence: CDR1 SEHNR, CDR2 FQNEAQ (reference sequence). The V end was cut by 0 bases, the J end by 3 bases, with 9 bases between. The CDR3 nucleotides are TGTGCCAGCAGCTTAGCGGGGGGGGACAATCAGCCCCAGCATTTT. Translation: CASSLAGGDNQPQHF.

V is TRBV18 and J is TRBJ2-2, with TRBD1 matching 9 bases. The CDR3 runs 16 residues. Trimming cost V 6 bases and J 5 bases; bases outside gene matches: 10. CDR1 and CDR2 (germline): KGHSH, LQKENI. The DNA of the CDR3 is TGTGCCAGCTCCTGGGGACAGGGAGCTTTGACCGGGGAGCTGTTTTTT. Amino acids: CASSWGQGALTGELFF.

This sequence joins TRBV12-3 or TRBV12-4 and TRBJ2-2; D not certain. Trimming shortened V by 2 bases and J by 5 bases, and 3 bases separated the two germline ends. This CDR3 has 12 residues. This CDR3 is CASSLLTGELFF. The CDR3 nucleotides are TGTGCCAGCAGTTTACTGACCGGGGAGCTGTTTTTT.